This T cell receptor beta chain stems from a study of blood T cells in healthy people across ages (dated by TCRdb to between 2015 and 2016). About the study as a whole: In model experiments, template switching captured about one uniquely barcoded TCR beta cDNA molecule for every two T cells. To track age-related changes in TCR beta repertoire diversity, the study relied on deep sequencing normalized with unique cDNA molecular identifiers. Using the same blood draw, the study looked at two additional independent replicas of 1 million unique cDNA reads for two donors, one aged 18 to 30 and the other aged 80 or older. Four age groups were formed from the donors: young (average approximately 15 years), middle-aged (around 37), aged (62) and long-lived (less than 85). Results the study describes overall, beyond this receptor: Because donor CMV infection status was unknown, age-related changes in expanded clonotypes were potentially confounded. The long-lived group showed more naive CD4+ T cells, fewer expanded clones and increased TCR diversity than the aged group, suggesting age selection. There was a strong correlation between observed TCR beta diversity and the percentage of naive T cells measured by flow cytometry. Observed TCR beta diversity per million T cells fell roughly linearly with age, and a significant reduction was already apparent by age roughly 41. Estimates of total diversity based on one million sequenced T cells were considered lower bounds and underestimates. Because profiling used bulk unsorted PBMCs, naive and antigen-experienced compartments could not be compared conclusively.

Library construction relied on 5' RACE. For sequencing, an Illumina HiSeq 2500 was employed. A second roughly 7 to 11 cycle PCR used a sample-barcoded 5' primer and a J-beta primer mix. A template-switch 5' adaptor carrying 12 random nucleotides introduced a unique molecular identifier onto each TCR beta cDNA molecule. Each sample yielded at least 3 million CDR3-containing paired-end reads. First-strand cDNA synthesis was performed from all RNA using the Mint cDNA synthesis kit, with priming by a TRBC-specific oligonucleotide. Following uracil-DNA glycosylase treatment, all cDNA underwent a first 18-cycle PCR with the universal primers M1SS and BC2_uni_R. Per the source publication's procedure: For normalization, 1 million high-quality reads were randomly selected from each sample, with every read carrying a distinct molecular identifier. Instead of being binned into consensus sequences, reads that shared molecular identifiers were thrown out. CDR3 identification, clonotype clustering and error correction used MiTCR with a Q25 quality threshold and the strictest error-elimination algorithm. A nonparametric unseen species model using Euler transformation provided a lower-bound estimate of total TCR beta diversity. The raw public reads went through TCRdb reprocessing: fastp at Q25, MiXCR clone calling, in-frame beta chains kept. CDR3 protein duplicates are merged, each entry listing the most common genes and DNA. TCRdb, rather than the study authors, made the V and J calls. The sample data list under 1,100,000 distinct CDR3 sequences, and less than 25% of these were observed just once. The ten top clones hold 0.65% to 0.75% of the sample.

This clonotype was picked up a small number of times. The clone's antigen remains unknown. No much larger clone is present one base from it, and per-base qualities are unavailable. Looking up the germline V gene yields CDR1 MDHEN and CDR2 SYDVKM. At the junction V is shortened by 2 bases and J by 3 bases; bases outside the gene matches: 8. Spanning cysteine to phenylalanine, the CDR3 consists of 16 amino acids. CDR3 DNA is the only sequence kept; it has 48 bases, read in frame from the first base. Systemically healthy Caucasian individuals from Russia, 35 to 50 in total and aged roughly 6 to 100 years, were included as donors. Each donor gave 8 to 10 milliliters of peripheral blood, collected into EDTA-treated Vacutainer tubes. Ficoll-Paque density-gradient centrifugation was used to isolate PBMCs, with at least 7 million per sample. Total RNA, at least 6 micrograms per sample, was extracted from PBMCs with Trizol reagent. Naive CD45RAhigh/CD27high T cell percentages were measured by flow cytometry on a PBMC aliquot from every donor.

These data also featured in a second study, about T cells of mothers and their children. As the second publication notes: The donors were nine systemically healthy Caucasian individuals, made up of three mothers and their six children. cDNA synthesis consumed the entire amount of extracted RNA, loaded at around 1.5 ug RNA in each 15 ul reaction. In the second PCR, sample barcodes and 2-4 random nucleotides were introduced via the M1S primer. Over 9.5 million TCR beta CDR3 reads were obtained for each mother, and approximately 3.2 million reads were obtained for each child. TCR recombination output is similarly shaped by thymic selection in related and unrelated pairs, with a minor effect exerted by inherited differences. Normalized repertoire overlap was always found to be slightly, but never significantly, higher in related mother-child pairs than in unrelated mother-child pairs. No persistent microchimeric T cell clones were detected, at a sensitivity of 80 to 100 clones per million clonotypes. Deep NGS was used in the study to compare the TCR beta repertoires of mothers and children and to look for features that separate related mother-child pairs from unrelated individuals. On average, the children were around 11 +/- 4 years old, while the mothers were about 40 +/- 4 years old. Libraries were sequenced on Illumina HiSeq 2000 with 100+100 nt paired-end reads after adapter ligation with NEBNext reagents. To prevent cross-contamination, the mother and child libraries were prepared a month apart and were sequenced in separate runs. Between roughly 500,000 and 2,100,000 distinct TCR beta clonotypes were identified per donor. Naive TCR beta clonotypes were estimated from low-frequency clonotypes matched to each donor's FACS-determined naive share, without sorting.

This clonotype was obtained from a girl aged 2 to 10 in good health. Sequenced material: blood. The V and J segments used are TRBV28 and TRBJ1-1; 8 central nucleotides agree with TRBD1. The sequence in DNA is TGTGCCAGCAGTTTAACAGGGGGTCGCGGGGACACTGAAGCTTTCTTT. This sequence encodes CASSLTGGRGDTEAFF.